Listed below are T cell receptor beta chains from one sample, sequenced in a study of naive and memory T cell subsets. Each CDR3 protein gets one entry after TCRdb re-called the 5' RACE reads with MiXCR. The sample shows some 60,000 distinct CDR3 sequences, under 10% of them seen only once. Source of these receptors: a female donor in good health. CDR3s include the opening cysteine and the closing phenylalanine or tryptophan. Each record gives: D gene, J gene, clone size, V gene, CDR3 protein, CDR3 DNA. D genes are given only for firm matches. Clone sizes are given selectively: once, few, many, or a class where the clone is expanded.

TRBD1	TRBJ1-5	few	TRBV7-9	CASSAGDRGGNQPQHF	TGTGCCAGCAGCGCTGGGGACAGGGGGGGCAATCAGCCCCAGCATTTT
TRBD1	TRBJ2-3	.	TRBV19	CASSIQLRGQGKEADTQYF	TGTGCCAGTAGTATACAGCTGAGGGGACAGGGAAAGGAGGCAGATACGCAGTATTTT
TRBD1	TRBJ1-2	many	TRBV10-3	CAISELGQGRYGDTF	TGTGCCATCAGTGAGCTGGGACAGGGGCGGTATGGCGACACCTTC
.	TRBJ2-7	.	TRBV5-4	CASSFGPQGQGGYEQYF	TGTGCCAGCAGCTTTGGACCGCAAGGCCAAGGGGGCTACGAGCAGTACTTC
.	TRBJ1-4	.	TRBV3-1	CASSLQGGDEKLFF	TGTGCCAGCAGCCTACAGGGAGGGGATGAAAAACTGTTTTTT
TRBD2	TRBJ2-3	few	TRBV6-6	CASSSHSGGPTDTQYF	TGTGCCAGCAGTTCCCATAGCGGGGGGCCTACAGATACGCAGTATTTT
.	TRBJ1-4	many	TRBV28	CASRTTNEKLFF	TGTGCCAGCCGTACAACTAATGAAAAACTGTTTTTT
.	TRBJ1-1	.	TRBV7-3	CASSLTGSWNTEAFF	TGTGCCAGCAGCTTAACGGGCAGCTGGAACACTGAAGCTTTCTTT
.	TRBJ2-2	many	TRBV5-6	CASSLRPNTGELFF	TGTGCCAGCAGCTTGCGGCCGAACACCGGGGAGCTGTTTTTT
.	TRBJ2-2	few	TRBV9	CASTRTASTGELFF	TGTGCCAGCACCCGGACAGCCTCCACCGGGGAGCTGTTTTTT
TRBD1	TRBJ2-7	few	TRBV29-1	CSVKLQGKSYEQYF	TGCAGCGTTAAGTTACAGGGGAAGTCCTACGAGCAGTACTTC
TRBD1	TRBJ2-6	many	TRBV12-3/TRBV12-4	CATHRGPSGANVLTF	TGTGCCACCCACAGGGGGCCCTCTGGGGCCAACGTCCTGACTTTC
.	TRBJ1-1	many	TRBV11-2	CASSLGVRTEAFF	TGTGCCAGCAGCTTAGGGGTACGCACTGAAGCTTTCTTT
.	TRBJ2-3	few	TRBV5-1	CASSFSPYTDTQYF	TGCGCCAGCAGCTTTAGCCCGTACACAGATACGCAGTATTTT
.	TRBJ1-1	many	TRBV5-1	CASSLETLGTEAFF	TGCGCCAGCAGCTTGGAAACCTTGGGGACTGAAGCTTTCTTT
.	TRBJ1-4	many	TRBV7-9	CASSREETNEKLFF	TGTGCCAGCAGCCGGGAGGAAACTAATGAAAAACTGTTTTTT
.	TRBJ2-6	.	TRBV20-1	CSAREAMGGSGANVLTF	TGCAGTGCTAGAGAAGCCATGGGGGGCTCTGGGGCCAACGTCCTGACTTTC
TRBD1	TRBJ1-5	.	TRBV4-1	CASSHGQGDQPQHF	TGCGCCAGCAGCCATGGACAGGGGGACCAGCCCCAGCATTTT
.	TRBJ2-3	.	TRBV7-6	CASSLTTTSTDTQYF	TGTGCCAGCAGCTTAACGACTACCAGCACAGATACGCAGTATTTT
.	TRBJ1-4	many	TRBV20-1	CSADAGAINEKLFF	TGCAGTGCGGATGCAGGGGCTATTAATGAAAAACTGTTTTTT
TRBD1	TRBJ2-6	few	TRBV18	CASSLVSGTGYSGANVLTF	TGTGCCAGCTCACTTGTTTCCGGGACAGGGTACTCTGGGGCCAACGTCCTGACTTTC
TRBD2	TRBJ2-1	.	TRBV11-2	CASSWRTSNEQFF	TGTGCCAGCAGCTGGAGGACTAGCAATGAGCAGTTCTTC
.	TRBJ1-2	.	TRBV15	CATSRDTTRISLWGYGYTF	TGTGCCACCAGCAGAGATACCACCAGGATCTCGTTATGGGGCTATGGCTACACCTTC
.	TRBJ1-1	few	TRBV9	CASSGALRGAVTEAFF	TGTGCCAGCAGCGGCGCACTTAGGGGCGCAGTTACTGAAGCTTTCTTT
TRBD1	TRBJ2-7	.	TRBV3-1	CASSRPGQGGYEQYF	TGTGCCAGCAGCCGACCTGGACAGGGGGGCTACGAGCAGTACTTC
.	TRBJ2-3	few	TRBV6-2/TRBV6-3	CASSSIPVGDTQYF	TGTGCCAGCAGTTCGATCCCAGTAGGAGATACGCAGTATTTT
TRBD1	TRBJ1-4	many	TRBV28	CASSELITGQGVGKLFF	TGTGCCAGCAGTGAACTGATCACCGGACAGGGCGTAGGAAAACTGTTTTTT
TRBD1	TRBJ1-1	many	TRBV20-1	CSARDRDRAVRIKGAFF	TGCAGTGCTAGAGACCGGGACAGGGCGGTTCGCATCAAAGGGGCTTTCTTT
TRBD2	TRBJ2-1	many	TRBV30	CAWSASGGGQFF	TGTGCCTGGAGTGCATCCGGGGGGGGACAGTTCTTC
.	TRBJ2-5	few	TRBV6-2/TRBV6-3	CASSFLPSRTYQETQYF	TGTGCCAGCAGTTTTCTACCGTCGAGGACATACCAAGAGACCCAGTACTTC
.	TRBJ1-1	few	TRBV6-6	CASSYQQTEAFF	TGTGCCAGCAGTTACCAACAGACTGAAGCTTTCTTT
.	TRBJ2-5	many	TRBV7-2	CASSLAGTQETQYF	TGTGCCAGCAGCTTAGCGGGGACCCAAGAGACCCAGTACTTC
.	TRBJ2-1	few	TRBV18	CASSPSHWAYNEQFF	TGTGCCAGCTCACCAAGCCATTGGGCCTACAATGAGCAGTTCTTC
TRBD1	TRBJ1-1	many	TRBV6-2/TRBV6-3	CASNAGTATEAFF	TGTGCCAGCAACGCCGGGACAGCCACTGAAGCTTTCTTT
.	TRBJ1-1	many	TRBV20-1	CSATIWLGTEAFF	TGCAGTGCTACGATTTGGCTCGGCACTGAAGCTTTCTTT
.	TRBJ1-2	many	TRBV12-3/TRBV12-4	CASSRRDKSYTF	TGTGCCAGCAGTAGACGGGACAAGAGCTACACCTTC
TRBD2	TRBJ2-1	.	TRBV11-1	CASSSNGGAYNEQFF	TGTGCCAGCAGCTCAAACGGGGGGGCCTACAATGAGCAGTTCTTC
.	TRBJ1-1	many	TRBV18	CASSPATEAFF	TGTGCCAGCTCACCAGCCACTGAAGCTTTCTTT
.	TRBJ2-7	.	TRBV7-2	CASSLQGISKNEQYF	TGTGCCAGCAGCTTACAGGGAATCTCGAAGAACGAGCAGTACTTC
TRBD2	TRBJ2-1	.	TRBV19	CASSIDLRGGYNEQFF	TGTGCCAGTAGTATAGATCTCCGCGGGGGCTACAATGAGCAGTTCTTC
.	TRBJ2-1	few	TRBV7-9	CASSPIWGSEQFF	TGTGCCAGCAGCCCCATATGGGGGAGTGAGCAGTTCTTC
.	TRBJ1-5	many	TRBV7-2	CASSLYGGNQPQHF	TGTGCCAGCAGCTTATATGGGGGCAATCAGCCCCAGCATTTT
.	TRBJ2-4	few	TRBV7-2	CASSLVGRTAKNIQYF	TGTGCCAGCAGCTTAGTAGGGAGGACGGCCAAAAACATTCAGTACTTC
.	TRBJ1-3	many	TRBV4-1	CASSQAPGASGNTIYF	TGCGCCAGCAGCCAAGCCCCAGGGGCTTCTGGAAACACCATATATTTT
.	TRBJ1-4	many	TRBV28	CASSLTGRRIGEKLFF	TGTGCCAGCAGTTTGACGGGACGAAGGATTGGGGAAAAACTGTTTTTT
.	TRBJ1-4	many	TRBV4-3	CASSQDWIPNEKLFF	TGCGCCAGCAGCCAAGATTGGATCCCTAATGAAAAACTGTTTTTT
.	TRBJ1-3	.	TRBV7-9	CASSLYIGSRVSSGNTIYF	TGTGCCAGCAGCTTGTATATCGGCTCGAGGGTCTCGTCTGGAAACACCATATATTTT
.	TRBJ2-7	.	TRBV20-1	CSARVLTVKGGEQYF	TGCAGTGCTAGAGTCCTCACGGTGAAGGGTGGGGAGCAGTACTTC
.	TRBJ1-2	many	TRBV20-1	CSASSPASKGFGYTF	TGCAGTGCTAGCAGTCCCGCTTCCAAGGGATTTGGCTACACCTTC
.	TRBJ1-2	few	TRBV6-5	CASRMGGNYGYTF	TGTGCCAGCAGAATGGGGGGTAACTATGGCTACACCTTC
.	TRBJ2-5	few	TRBV12-3/TRBV12-4	CASSLEGGTQYF	TGTGCCAGCAGTTTGGAAGGCGGGACCCAGTACTTC
.	TRBJ1-2	many	TRBV30	CAWSFEGFRVVYGYTF	TGTGCCTGGAGTTTTGAAGGATTCAGGGTTGTCTATGGCTACACCTTC